What follows are 25 T cell receptor beta chains derived from one specimen sequenced in a study of early T cells in non-severe SARS-CoV-2 infection. One entry per CDR3 protein, called by TCRdb with MiXCR from the 5' RACE reads. Here the sample spans 85,000 to 100,000 distinct CDR3 sequences, about 10% being singletons. The sequencing used whole blood, collected at baseline. The receptors were gathered from an adult who was a healthcare worker with PCR-confirmed SARS-CoV-2 infection or an uninfected control (not recorded which).

The V and J genes are TRBV10-1 and TRBJ2-2; 10 positions match TRBD1. There are 17 residues in the CDR3. Germline V gives CDR1 WNHNN, CDR2 SYGVQD (reference sequence). Trimming cost V 2 bases and J 0 bases; bases outside gene matches: 3. CDR3 nucleotides: TGCGCCAGCAGTGAGGCGGGACAGGGGACGAACACCGGGGAGCTGTTTTTT. Residues: CASSEAGQGTNTGELFF.

This clonotype was seen only a few times. This chain joins TRBV11-3 and TRBJ1-1, with D perhaps TRBD1 (5 bases). This CDR3 spans 15 amino acids. V shed 1 base and J shed 6 bases, with 15 bases lying between them. CDR1 SGHNT and CDR2 YENEEA come from the germline V gene. The CDR3 sequence: CASSLGSGRESEAFF. The DNA of the CDR3 is TGTGCCAGCAGCTTAGGGTCAGGGAGAGAATCTGAAGCTTTCTTT.

V is TRBV19 and J is TRBJ2-1; D is unresolved. CDR1 is LNHDA, CDR2 SQIVND, per germline (reference sequence). The CDR3 has 15 amino acids. V shed 5 bases and J shed 2 bases, with 13 bases lying between them. The CDR3: CASSGQGRPYNEQFF. The CDR3 nucleotides are TGTGCCAGTAGTGGTCAAGGGCGCCCCTACAATGAGCAGTTCTTC.

The genes are TRBV28 and TRBJ1-1, with unresolved D. This CDR3 has 12 amino acids. The germline V and J ends were trimmed by 7 bases and 1 base, with 7 bases remaining between them. The germline gives CDR1 MDHEN, CDR2 SYDVKM. The CDR3 nucleotides are TGTGCCAGCACCAACACGAACACTGAAGCTTTCTTT. Translated, it gives CASTNTNTEAFF.

At least ten counts were recorded for this clonotype. The chain employs TRBV6-5 and TRBJ1-2, with 11 bases aligning to TRBD1. Germline values: CDR1 MNHEY, CDR2 SVGAGI. The CDR3 runs 14 residues. The trim removed 5 bases at V and 4 bases at J, leaving 3 bases unmatched. DNA of the CDR3: TGTGCCAGCAGTAGGACAGGGGGCACCTATGGCTACACCTTC. It specifies CASSRTGGTYGYTF.

The sample holds a few counts of this clonotype. The chain has TRBV29-1 and TRBJ2-7; 7 bases align to TRBD1. This CDR3 is built from 19 residues. V shed 1 base and J 4 bases; nucleotides not matched to a gene: 22. The germline V gene encodes CDR1 SQVTM and CDR2 ANQGSEA. CDR3 coding DNA: TGCAGCGTTGAAGCGAACGATTATGCCAGTGGGACAGAGAAATACGAGCAGTACTTC. Its translation is CSVEANDYASGTEKYEQYF.

In this sample, this clonotype turned up a few times. The V call is TRBV6-1, the J call TRBJ2-7; the match to TRBD1 covers 7 bases. V lost 5 bases, J lost 5 bases, and 6 bases stayed unmatched. The CDR3 contains 13 residues. CDR1 MNHNS and CDR2 SASEGT come from the germline V gene. The chain's CDR3 is CASSRRGQDEQYF. In DNA, the CDR3 is TGTGCCAGCAGTCGAAGGGGGCAGGACGAGCAGTACTTC.

Comments on this clonotype: This sequence may be a read error, since a much larger clone differs from it by one base. The chain joins TRBV12-3 or TRBV12-4 to TRBJ1-2; TRBD1 agrees at 8 bases. This CDR3 region has 15 residues. The CDR3 sequence: CASSGHRGIGYGYAF. Written as DNA, the CDR3 is TGTGCCAGCAGCGGACACAGGGGGATTGGCTATGGCTACGCCTTC.

This clonotype was seen ten or more times. The chain recombines TRBV3-1 with TRBJ2-7, with 12 bases that match TRBD2. Looked up from germline, CDR1 is LGHDT and CDR2 is YNNKEL (reference sequence). V lost 6 bases to trimming and J lost 7 bases; unmatched junction nucleotides: 7. The CDR3 loop spans 14 amino acids. DNA for the CDR3: TGTGCCAGCAGGCCACCGGGACTAGCGGGTGAGCAGTACTTC. Translated, it gives CASRPPGLAGEQYF.

The rearrangement joins TRBV10-3 to TRBJ2-5; D call uncertain. CDR3 length: 15 amino acids. The germline CDR1 and CDR2 sequences are ENHRY and SYGVKD. V was shortened by 2 bases and J by 1 base, with 11 bases between the two germline ends. CDR3 in DNA: TGTGCCATCAGTGAGCCTCGGCCTGCCCAAGAGACCCAGTACTTC. Its protein is CAISEPRPAQETQYF.

This rearrangement joins TRBV4-3 to TRBJ2-7, with D perhaps matching TRBD1 (5 bases). CDR1 and CDR2 (germline): LGHNA, YSLEER. The CDR3 totals 13 residues. V dropped 0 bases and J dropped 6 bases, with 9 bases sitting between them. CDR3 in DNA: TGCGCCAGCAGCCAAGATCTGGGGCGCGAGCAGTACTTC. It specifies CASSQDLGREQYF.

This clonotype was detected many times. The V and J genes are TRBV5-4 and TRBJ2-1, with D perhaps assigned TRBD1 or TRBD2 (5 bases each). The V end lost 5 bases, the J end lost 9 bases, and 12 bases lay between the germline ends. Germline-derived CDR1 and CDR2 are SGHNT and YYREEE (reference sequence). This CDR3 spans 12 amino acids. The CDR3 coding sequence is TGTGCCAGCAGTTTCAGGGACGCTGAGCAGTTCTTC. This codes for CASSFRDAEQFF.

The table lists this clonotype with a few counts. The gene calls are TRBV7-2 and TRBJ2-3, with D perhaps TRBD2 (7 bases). CDR1 SGHTA and CDR2 FQGNSA come from the germline V gene. CDR3 length equals 12 residues. The V end was cut by 5 bases, the J end by 8 bases, with 11 bases between. The CDR3 loop is CASSQGGGTQYF. CDR3 DNA sequence: TGTGCCAGCAGCCAGGGAGGGGGTACGCAGTATTTT.

This clonotype was seen a few times. J is TRBJ1-5 and V is TRBV12-3 or TRBV12-4, with 10 bases lining up with TRBD1. The CDR3 sequence is 14 residues long. V trimming: 7 bases; J trimming: 9 bases; junction bases outside the gene matches: 9. The CDR3 coding sequence is TGTGCCAGCACGGGACAGGGGAGGAACGGGCCCCAGCATTTT. It specifies CASTGQGRNGPQHF.

The chain uses TRBV11-2 and TRBJ2-3; D perhaps matches TRBD1 (6 bases). This CDR3 is 15 amino acids long. The V gene's germline CDR1 is SGHAT and CDR2 FQNNGV. V shed 3 bases and J shed 2 bases, with 12 bases lying between them. The CDR3 sequence: CASSLQGGYTDTQYF. The DNA of the CDR3 is TGTGCCAGCAGCTTGCAAGGGGGTTACACAGATACGCAGTATTTT. Using reference TRBV11-2 and TRBJ2-3 for the parts outside the CDR3, the full variable domain is EAGVAQSPRYKIIEKRQSVAFWCNPISGHATLYWYQQILGQGPKLLIQFQNNGVVDDSQLPKDRFSAERLKGVDSTLKIQPAKLEDSAVYLCASSLQGGYTDTQYFGPGTRLTVL.

This rearrangement joins TRBV10-3 to TRBJ2-1; TRBD1 or TRBD2 may be the D gene (5 bases each). In germline, CDR1 is ENHRY, CDR2 SYGVKD. The CDR3 sequence is 14 residues long. V lost 6 bases, J lost 5 bases, and 14 bases lay in between. CDR3 region: CAISRTGRDNEQFF. CDR3 DNA sequence: TGTGCCATCAGCAGGACGGGACGAGACAATGAGCAGTTCTTC.

This clonotype showed up many times. This chain uses TRBV5-6 with TRBJ2-2, with 10 bases lining up with TRBD1. Germline CDR1 is SGHDT and CDR2 is YYEEEE. The J segment lost 3 bases and the V segment lost 0 bases, leaving 2 bases of the junction unmatched. CDR3 size: 16 residues. CDR3 DNA sequence: TGTGCCAGCAGCTTGGGGGACAGGGGATACACCGGGGAGCTGTTTTTT. Protein: CASSLGDRGYTGELFF. The full variable domain, with the rest looked up from reference TRBV5-6 and TRBJ2-2, is DAGVTQSPTHLIKTRGQQVTLRCSPKSGHDTVSWYQQALGQGPQFIFQYYEEEERQRGNFPDRFSGHQFPNYSSELNVNALLLGDSALYLCASSLGDRGYTGELFFGEGSRLTVL.

The rearrangement uses TRBV6-5 and TRBJ1-1, with D unresolved. V was trimmed by 0 bases and J by 0 bases, leaving 2 bases between them. The CDR3 loop spans 13 amino acids. Per germline, CDR1 MNHEY and CDR2 SVGAGI. DNA for the CDR3: TGTGCCAGCAGTTACTCGATGAACACTGAAGCTTTCTTT. Translated, it gives CASSYSMNTEAFF.

The chain has TRBV5-4 and TRBJ2-1, with TRBD2 matching 11 bases. The CDR3 consists of 16 residues. V shed 3 bases and J 7 bases; nucleotides not matched to a gene: 9. The germline gives CDR1 SGHNT, CDR2 YYREEE (reference sequence). Here the CDR3 reads CASSSPLAGGGNEQFF. The CDR3 DNA is TGTGCCAGCAGCTCCCCCCTAGCGGGAGGAGGAAATGAGCAGTTCTTC.

This clonotype was recorded a few times. The V gene is TRBV7-2, the J gene TRBJ2-2, with 11 nucleotides matching TRBD2. This CDR3 comprises 16 residues. Losses at the gene ends were 5 bases for V and 6 bases for J; bases not matched to a gene: 8. Germline V gene data show CDR1 as SGHTA and CDR2 as FQGNSA. The CDR3: CASSARLAGIAGELFF. For the CDR3, the DNA is TGTGCCAGCAGCGCTAGACTAGCGGGAATTGCCGGGGAGCTGTTTTTT.

This clonotype was recorded only once. At one boundary the junction diverges from the germline segment, which might be a read error. The rearrangement uses TRBV19 and TRBJ1-3; 10 nucleotides match TRBD1. Germline V lookup: CDR1 LNHDA, CDR2 SQIVND (reference sequence). CDR3 length: 16 amino acids. CDR3 nucleotides: TGTGCCCGTAGTCCCATGGGGACAGGGGACGGAAACACCATATATTTT. This sequence encodes CARSPMGTGDGNTIYF.

J is TRBJ2-7 and V is TRBV3-1; tentative D call: TRBD1 (5 bases). Trimming took 4 bases from V and 2 from J, leaving 15 bases between them. This CDR3 has 15 amino acids. Germline V gene sequence: CDR1 LGHDT, CDR2 YNNKEL (reference sequence). The CDR3 region has the DNA TGTGCCAGCAGCCGAGGAGCCGACAGTACCTACGAGCAGTACTTC. As protein: CASSRGADSTYEQYF.

The chain uses TRBV29-1 and TRBJ2-7; D is unclear. CDR1 and CDR2 (germline): SQVTM, ANQGSEA. The CDR3 is 11 residues long. Trimming left V 1 base short and J 4 bases short, with 5 bases between. The CDR3 DNA follows: TGCAGCGTTGAAGTGCGGTACGAGCAGTACTTC. Translation gives CSVEVRYEQYF.

The sample holds many counts of this clonotype. This rearrangement joins TRBV7-9 to TRBJ1-1, with no clear D. From germline, CDR1 is SEHNR and CDR2 FQNEAQ (reference sequence). V gave up 5 bases and J gave up 7 bases, with 14 bases separating them. This CDR3 region has 13 residues. CDR3 coding DNA: TGTGCCAGCAGCAGAAGGACCATCTATGAAGCTTTCTTT. This sequence encodes CASSRRTIYEAFF.

In its sample, this clonotype was seen many times. The V call is TRBV3-1, the J call TRBJ1-5; D is unresolved. CDR1 and CDR2 (germline): LGHDT, YNNKEL (reference sequence). The V and J ends lost 0 bases and 2 bases respectively, with 11 bases between them. The CDR3 covers 16 residues. The CDR3 loop reads CASSQDPGFGNQPQHF. CDR3 nucleotides: TGTGCCAGCAGCCAAGATCCCGGTTTTGGCAATCAGCCCCAGCATTTT.